This T cell receptor (beta chain) was sequenced during a study of regulatory T cells in long-lasting Graves disease. Study in general: New Graves' disease cases had less than 3 months of antithyroid drugs.

Regarding this clonotype: Antigen specificity is unknown.

The germline CDR1 and CDR2 sequences are MNHEY and SMNVEV (reference sequence). V gave up 8 bases and J gave up 2 bases, with 13 bases separating them. This CDR3 comprises 13 residues. Overall study findings and caveats: Persistent disease preferred TRBV28, TRBJ1-2 and TRBJ2-5. Public clonotype sharing was higher in persistent than newly diagnosed patients. Limited sample numbers may have lowered accuracy.

Investigators prepared the TCR beta libraries by applying iRepertoire HTBI primers and Arm-PCR of CDR3 regions. Each CDR3 protein gets one entry after TCRdb re-called the multiplex PCR reads with MiXCR. The sample has around 420,000 distinct CDR3 sequences, about 14% seen once. Indicated time point: newly diagnosed GD, antithyroid drugs for less than 3 months. Researchers made the TCR library from RNA that was extracted from PBMCs. The chain couples TRBV27 to TRBJ2-7; D remains ambiguous. This TCR came from a female donor with Graves disease. The sample consisted of peripheral blood mononuclear cells (PBMCs), taken at new diagnosis, from a patient treated with antithyroid drugs. CDR3 amino acids: CASSPVPTYEQYF. The CDR3 DNA reads as TGTGCCAGCTCCCCAGTTCCTACCTACGAGCAGTACTTC.